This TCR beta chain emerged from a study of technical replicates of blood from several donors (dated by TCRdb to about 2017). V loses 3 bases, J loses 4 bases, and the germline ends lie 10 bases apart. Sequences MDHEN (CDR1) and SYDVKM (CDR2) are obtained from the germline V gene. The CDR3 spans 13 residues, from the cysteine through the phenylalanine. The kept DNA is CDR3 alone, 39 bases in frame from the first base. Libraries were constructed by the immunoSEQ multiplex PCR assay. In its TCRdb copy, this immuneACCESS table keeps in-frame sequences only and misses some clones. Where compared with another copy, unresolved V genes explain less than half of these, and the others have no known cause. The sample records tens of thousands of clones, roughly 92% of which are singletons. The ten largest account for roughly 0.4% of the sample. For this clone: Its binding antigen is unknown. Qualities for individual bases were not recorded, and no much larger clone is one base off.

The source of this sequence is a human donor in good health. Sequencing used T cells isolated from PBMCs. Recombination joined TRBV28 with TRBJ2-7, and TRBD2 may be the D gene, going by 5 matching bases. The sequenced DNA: TGTGCCAGCAGTTTCTCTACTAGTTACGAGCAGTACTTC. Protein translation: CASSFSTSYEQYF.